The clone carrying this TCR beta chain appeared a few times. Its antigen is currently unknown. This sample was included in a study of cytomegalovirus exposure and HLA in healthy donors. Study conclusions and caveats: By a later analysis, the bulk of CMV-associated TCR beta chains appeared HLA-restricted. In an earlier analysis, in around 590 donors, most V segments appeared productive either ~87% or ~30% of the time. Cytomegalovirus association was listed for about 170 TCR beta chains.

V was cut by 5 bases and J by 0 bases, with 11 bases left in between. The CDR3 loop spans 15 amino acids. Germline CDR1 reads MDHEN; CDR2 reads SYDVKM. A multiplex PCR was run with 60 Vbeta primers and 13 Jbeta primers. Profiled with immunoSEQ multiplex PCR; TCRdb holds only in-frame clones, not every one. The repertoire includes approximately 61,000 clones, roughly two thirds of them detected once, and about 3% sits in the top ten. The chain combines TRBV28 with TRBJ1-5; TRBD1 is a possible D gene (5 bases). The source of this sequence is a woman aged 45 to 65 in good health and CMV-seronegative. Sequencing used PBMCs. The CDR3 here is CASSRQSYSNQPQHF. CDR3 sequence (DNA): TGTGCCAGCAGTCGACAGTCTTATAGCAATCAGCCCCAGCATTTT.